This T cell receptor beta chain emerged from a study of shared clonotypes between healthy human individuals. The protocol was immunoSEQ multiplex PCR, while the TCRdb copy is restricted to in-frame clones and leaves out a portion. The data contain some 2 million clones, roughly 94% of them singletons. Concerning this clone: Its matching antigen is unknown.

Terminally differentiated effector memory CD45RA+ cells were left out of the naive CD8 fraction, which was CD45RO-negative and positively selected for CCR7. CDR3 length equals 13 residues. Germline assignment: CDR1 LNHNV and CDR2 YYDKDF (reference sequence). V dropped 3 bases and J dropped 7 bases, with 9 bases sitting between them. Study observations and caveats: Rarefaction showed sorted-subset sequencing was incomplete despite large depth.

The rearrangement uses TRBV15 and TRBJ2-2; D is unclear. The TCR was taken from a man aged 18-30 years in good health. The material sequenced was naive CD8+ T cells sorted from blood. The CDR3 nucleotides are TGTGCCACCAGCAGGGTGACGGGCGGGGAGCTGTTTTTT. Encoded protein: CATSRVTGGELFF.